This entry lists 21 T cell receptor beta chains sequenced from one sample in a study of control samples from healthy donors and cancer patients. Generated by immunoSEQ multiplex PCR, the TCRdb table keeps only in-frame clones and is missing some. The table lists about 92,000 clones, roughly four fifths of them singletons, with roughly 9.8% in the top ten. The sequenced sample was blood. The receptors shown here come from an older woman in good health.

The J gene is TRBJ1-2, the V gene TRBV3-1 (or the pseudogene TRBV3-2); 11 bases align to TRBD1. V shed 1 base, J shed 7 bases, and the junction held 14 bases outside the gene matches. The CDR3 is made up of 18 amino acids. CDR1 is LGHDT, CDR2 YNNKEL, per germline (reference sequence). For the CDR3, the DNA is TGTGCCAGCAGCCAAGCAAGATCGTTCGGACAGGGGGCTGGTGGCTACACCTTC. Translating it yields CASSQARSFGQGAGGYTF.

The chain employs TRBV29-1 and TRBJ1-3; 8 positions match TRBD1. The J segment lost 0 bases and the V segment lost 4 bases, leaving 2 bases of the junction unmatched. The germline V gene has CDR1 SQVTM and CDR2 ANQGSEA. The CDR3 contains 14 residues. This CDR3 reads CSVGGTGSGNTIYF. The CDR3 DNA reads as TGCAGCGTTGGAGGGACAGGCTCTGGAAACACCATATATTTT. Drawing the rest from reference TRBV29-1 and TRBJ1-3, the complete variable domain is SAVISQKPSRDICQRGTSLTIQCQVDSQVTMMFWYRQQPGQSLTLIATANQGSEATYESGFVIDKFPISRPNLTFSTLTVSNMSPEDSSIYLCSVGGTGSGNTIYFGEGSWLTVV.

A single count supports this clone. The chain couples TRBV9 to TRBJ1-5; no definite D call. Germline V gene lookup returns CDR1 SGDLS and CDR2 YYNGEE. This CDR3 is built from 12 residues. Trimming stripped 7 bases from V and 3 bases from J, with 8 bases between. This CDR3 reads CASGRANQPQHF. In DNA, the CDR3 is TGTGCCAGCGGGAGGGCCAATCAGCCCCAGCATTTT.

V usage is TRBV19 and J usage is TRBJ2-1; the match to TRBD2 covers 9 bases. The germline gives CDR1 LNHDA, CDR2 SQIVND (reference sequence). V was clipped by 7 bases and J by 8 bases; unmatched bases: 9. CDR3 length: 14 amino acids. The CDR3 nucleotides are TGTGCCAGTACTCTAGCGGGAACAGTCGATGAGCAGTTCTTC. Amino acids: CASTLAGTVDEQFF. Together with reference TRBV19 and TRBJ2-1, the CDR3 gives the full variable domain: DGGITQSPKYLFRKEGQNVTLSCEQNLNHDAMYWYRQDPGQGLRLIYYSQIVNDFQKGDIAEGYSVSREKKESFPLTVTSAQKNPTAFYLCASTLAGTVDEQFFGPGTRLTVL.

The chain links TRBV7-2 to TRBJ1-6; TRBD1 might be the D (5 bases). The CDR3 length is 12 residues. Germline-derived CDR1 and CDR2 are SGHTA and FQGNSA. V gave up 7 bases and J gave up 7 bases, with 8 bases separating them. CDR3 coding DNA: TGTGCCAGCACCCGACAGAATTCACCCCTCCACTTT. As protein: CASTRQNSPLHF.

The gene calls are TRBV27 and TRBJ2-7; D unclear. This CDR3 has 14 amino acids. Trimming took 8 bases from V and 0 from J, leaving 14 bases between them. Germline V gene sequence: CDR1 MNHEY, CDR2 SMNVEV (reference sequence). In nucleotides, the CDR3 is TGTGCCAGCTCGAAACAAGTAATCTCCTACGAGCAGTACTTC. Translated: CASSKQVISYEQYF.

There are a few counts of this clone. The J gene is TRBJ2-2, the V gene TRBV9, with D maybe TRBD1 (6 bases). This CDR3 is 15 amino acids long. V was cut by 0 bases and J by 7 bases, with 13 bases left in between. Germline assignment: CDR1 SGDLS and CDR2 YYNGEE. Written as DNA, the CDR3 is TGTGCCAGCAGCGTAGATGGGGCCAGGGGCGGGGAGCTGTTTTTT. Protein: CASSVDGARGGELFF. The whole variable domain, filled in from reference TRBV9 and TRBJ2-2, reads DSGVTQTPKHLITATGQRVTLRCSPRSGDLSVYWYQQSLDQGLQFLIQYYNGEERAKGNILERFSAQQFPDLHSELNLSSLELGDSALYFCASSVDGARGGELFFGEGSRLTVL.

This sequence joins TRBV5-1 and TRBJ1-4, with TRBD1 identical over 11 bases. Germline V lookup: CDR1 SGHRS, CDR2 YFSETQ. The CDR3 covers 16 residues. V lost 2 bases and J lost 4; bases outside the gene matches: 4. The CDR3 DNA reads TGCGCCAGCAGCTTCGGGACAGGGGGACTTAATGAAAAACTGTTTTTT. Translating gives CASSFGTGGLNEKLFF.

This clone showed up just a few times. The V call is TRBV4-1, the J call TRBJ2-1, with 9 bases lining up with TRBD2. V dropped 0 bases and J dropped 10; count of bases not matched to a gene: 13. Germline values: CDR1 MGHRA, CDR2 YSYEKL. The CDR3 is made up of 17 amino acids. This CDR3 is CASSQDTLAGRVREQFF. Here the CDR3 DNA reads TGCGCCAGCAGCCAAGACACCCTAGCGGGAAGGGTCAGGGAGCAGTTCTTC.

V and J are TRBV29-1 and TRBJ2-1, with 11 bases matching TRBD2. V lost 7 bases, J lost 3 bases, and 5 bases stayed unmatched. Germline V CDR1 and CDR2: SQVTM, ANQGSEA. This CDR3 spans 14 amino acids. In DNA, the CDR3 is TGCAGCGCCCCGACTAGCGGGAACTACAATGAGCAGTTCTTC. This gives the protein CSAPTSGNYNEQFF.

The rearrangement links TRBV7-6 to TRBJ1-1, with no clear D. This CDR3 is built from 13 residues. Per the germline V gene, CDR1 is SGHVS and CDR2 is FNYEAQ. Trimming shortened V by 3 bases and J by 3 bases, and 8 bases separated the two germline ends. In nucleotides, the CDR3 is TGTGCCAGCAGCTTCCAGAGTTACACTGAAGCTTTCTTT. This sequence encodes CASSFQSYTEAFF.

The V call is TRBV19, the J call TRBJ1-5, with D maybe TRBD1 (5 bases). CDR1 is LNHDA, CDR2 SQIVND, per germline (reference sequence). The CDR3 loop spans 15 amino acids. Trimming removed 3 bases from V and 2 bases from J, with 11 bases in between. The CDR3 loop is CASSMSSGRNQPQHF. CDR3 DNA sequence: TGTGCCAGTAGTATGAGTTCAGGGCGCAATCAGCCCCAGCATTTT.

The chain employs TRBV7-8 and TRBJ1-5; D is undetermined. The CDR3 length is 14 residues. CDR1 SGHVS and CDR2 FQNEAQ come from the germline V gene. Deletions cut 8 bases from V and 0 bases from J, with 11 bases between. Here the CDR3 reads CASETSDSNQPQHF. The DNA of the CDR3 is TGTGCCAGCGAAACATCTGATAGCAATCAGCCCCAGCATTTT.

The chain has TRBV5-1 and TRBJ2-1, with 10 bases aligning to TRBD2. Germline CDR1 SGHRS, CDR2 YFSETQ. The CDR3 has 17 residues. V shed 3 bases and J 4 bases; nucleotides not matched to a gene: 10. The CDR3 DNA follows: TGCGCCAGCAGCTCGACCTTAGCGGGAGGAGGGTACAATGAGCAGTTCTTC. Its protein is CASSSTLAGGGYNEQFF.

This clone was recorded a few times. V gene TRBV5-4 combines with J gene TRBJ2-7; D is undetermined. Trimming shortened V by 5 bases and J by 4 bases, and 4 bases separated the two germline ends. This CDR3 has 10 residues. Germline CDR1 SGHNT, CDR2 YYREEE (reference sequence). The CDR3 loop is CASSSYEQYF. In nucleotides, the CDR3 is TGTGCCAGCAGTTCATACGAGCAGTACTTC.

This clone was detected once. The chain joins TRBV5-6 to TRBJ1-5; no reliable D call. The germline V gene has CDR1 SGHDT and CDR2 YYEEEE. V dropped 4 bases and J dropped 9 bases, with 17 bases sitting between them. The CDR3 is 14 amino acids. For the CDR3, the DNA is TGTGCCAGCAGCGATTCAAGGCGGGCGCGGCCCCAGCATTTT. This codes for CASSDSRRARPQHF.

This clone was picked up one time. The DNA for the CDR3 is TGTGCCAGCAGCGTGGGACAGGCCTCCTACGAGCAGTACTTC. Translating it yields CASSVGQASYEQYF. The V call is TRBV14, the J call TRBJ2-7; 8 bases are a match to TRBD1. Germline CDR1 and CDR2: SGHDN and FVKESK. The junction had 3 bases not matched to a gene; V was cut back by 5 bases and J by 0 bases. The CDR3 is 14 residues long.

V gene TRBV19 combines with J gene TRBJ2-1; 10 bases fit TRBD1. Germline lookup yields CDR1 LNHDA and CDR2 SQIVND (reference sequence). J lost 8 bases, V lost 3 bases, and 13 bases had no gene match. The CDR3 spans 17 residues. The CDR3 nucleotides are TGTGCCAGTAGTATTTCTATTCGGGACAGGGGCTTAGATGAGCAGTTCTTC. Its translation is CASSISIRDRGLDEQFF.

The J gene is TRBJ2-7, the V gene TRBV10-3; no firm D call. Germline V gene lookup returns CDR1 ENHRY and CDR2 SYGVKD. This CDR3 contains 11 residues. Trimming left V 2 bases short and J 2 bases short, with 1 base between. DNA for the CDR3: TGTGCCATCAGTGAGGCCTACGAGCAGTACTTC. Protein product: CAISEAYEQYF.

DNA of the CDR3: TGTGCCAGCCGGGGCAGGCCTAATGAAAAACTGTTTTTT. It translates to CASRGRPNEKLFF. The rearrangement joins TRBV6-5 to TRBJ1-4; TRBD1 is a possible D gene (5 bases). Looked up from germline, CDR1 is MNHEY and CDR2 is SVGAGI. This CDR3 has 13 residues. With 8 bases removed from V and 3 bases from J, the gap between germline ends came to 10 bases.

The V gene is TRBV11-2, the J gene TRBJ2-3; a weak D match, TRBD1 (6 bases). Germline assignment: CDR1 SGHAT and CDR2 FQNNGV. The V and J ends lost 3 bases and 1 base respectively, with 14 bases between them. The CDR3 totals 16 residues. CDR3 amino acids: CASSFYPDSRTDTQYF. CDR3 sequence (DNA): TGTGCCAGCAGCTTCTATCCGGACAGCCGCACAGATACGCAGTATTTT.